Below are 29 T cell receptor beta chains sequenced from a single sample in a study of T cell changes during pregnancy in multiple sclerosis (dated by TCRdb to about 2019). The library was produced with the immunoSEQ multiplex PCR assay. Drawn from immuneACCESS, this table holds only the in-frame rearrangements with V and J called that TCRdb kept. Clones are partly lost; checked studies trace under half to an unresolved V gene and leave the rest unexplained. Present in this sample are tens of thousands of clones, roughly 90% of which were seen just once. Approximately 0.64% of the sample belongs to the ten largest clones. The sequencing used CD4+ T cells from peripheral blood mononuclear cells, collected after pregnancy. Source of these receptors: a female donor with multiple sclerosis, enrolled in a pregnancy study.

Here the CDR3 reads CASSILRSGGLTDTQYF. The CDR3 nucleotides are TGTGCCAGTAGTATCCTGCGAAGCGGGGGCCTCACAGATACGCAGTATTTT. The rearrangement joins TRBV19 to TRBJ2-3; the match to TRBD2 covers 8 bases. V trimming: 3 bases; J trimming: 2 bases; junction bases outside the gene matches: 10. The V gene's germline CDR1 is LNHDA and CDR2 SQIVND (reference sequence). The CDR3 length is 17 residues.

The genes are TRBV25-1 and TRBJ1-1; D possibly corresponds to TRBD1 (6 bases). The V and J ends lost 6 bases and 8 bases respectively, with 16 bases between them. CDR1 and CDR2 from the germline V gene are MGHDK and SYGVNS. The CDR3 consists of 13 residues. Here the CDR3 reads CASSRWEGTEAFF. CDR3 nucleotide sequence: TGTGCCAGCAGCCGGTGGGAAGGGACAGAAGCTTTCTTT. The full variable domain, rest sourced from reference TRBV25-1 and TRBJ1-1, is EADIYQTPRYLVIGTGKKITLECSQTMGHDKMYWYQQDPGMELHLIHYSYGVNSTEKGDLSSESTVSRIRTEHFPLTLESARPSHTSQYLCASSRWEGTEAFFGQGTRLTVV.

The chain has TRBV18 and TRBJ2-5; 9 nucleotides match TRBD1. This CDR3 region has 16 residues. V gave up 3 bases and J gave up 5 bases; unmatched junction bases: 10. CDR1 KGHSH and CDR2 LQKENI come from the germline V gene. CDR3 amino acids: CASSPLGTGLVETQYF. The CDR3 DNA reads as TGTGCCAGCTCACCGTTGGGGACAGGGTTAGTCGAGACCCAGTACTTC.

The chain couples TRBV5-4 to TRBJ2-7; a weak D match, TRBD1 (5 bases). CDR3 size: 15 residues. CDR1 and CDR2 from the germline V gene are SGHNT and YYREEE (reference sequence). The V gene lost 0 bases and the J gene lost 2 bases, with 12 bases spanning the gap. CDR3 loop: CASSLEGVKTYEQYF. The CDR3 nucleotides are TGTGCCAGCAGCTTGGAAGGGGTAAAAACCTACGAGCAGTACTTC.

The chain employs TRBV7-3 and TRBJ2-2; D call uncertain. V lost 2 bases and J lost 5, with 6 bases in between. The CDR3 has 13 residues. Germline V gene data show CDR1 as SGHTA and CDR2 as FQGTGA. CDR3 amino acids: CASSLLRTGELFF. Written as DNA, the CDR3 is TGTGCCAGCAGCTTATTGAGGACCGGGGAGCTGTTTTTT.

The chain combines TRBV11-2 with TRBJ2-7; 12 nucleotides agree with TRBD1. CDR3 length: 15 residues. Germline V gives CDR1 SGHAT, CDR2 FQNNGV. V shed 5 bases, J shed 2 bases, and the junction held 4 bases outside the gene matches. CDR3: CASSRDRGPTYEQYF. As DNA, the CDR3 is TGTGCCAGCAGCCGGGACAGGGGGCCCACCTACGAGCAGTACTTC.

V and J are TRBV19 and TRBJ2-1; D gene unclear. The germline V gene encodes CDR1 LNHDA and CDR2 SQIVND (reference sequence). V lost 3 bases to trimming and J lost 6 bases, with 18 bases between them. CDR3 size: 16 residues. CDR3: CASSILMVTKTNEQFF. CDR3 nucleotides: TGTGCCAGTAGTATTCTTATGGTTACAAAAACCAATGAGCAGTTCTTC.

V gene TRBV5-5 combines with J gene TRBJ1-5; D gene unclear. CDR1 is SGHKS and CDR2 is YYEKEE in the germline V gene (reference sequence). V was pared by 4 bases and J by 2 bases, with 7 bases between. CDR3 length: 13 residues. Here the CDR3 reads CASSDRGNQPQHF. CDR3 nucleotides: TGTGCCAGCAGCGATCGGGGCAATCAGCCCCAGCATTTT. Filled out from reference TRBV5-5 and TRBJ1-5, the complete variable domain reads DAGVTQSPTHLIKTRGQQVTLRCSPISGHKSVSWYQQVLGQGPQFIFQYYEKEERGRGNFPDRFSARQFPNYSSELNVNALLLGDSALYLCASSDRGNQPQHFGDGTRLSIL.

This clone was observed a single time. The V gene is TRBV9, the J gene TRBJ1-6, with 7 bases that match TRBD1. V lost 3 bases to trimming and J lost 7 bases; unmatched junction nucleotides: 7. CDR1 is SGDLS, CDR2 YYNGEE, per germline. The length of the CDR3 is 15 residues. The CDR3 DNA follows: TGTGCCAGCAGCGCTCGGGACAGTGCCAATTCACCCCTCCACTTT. It yields the protein CASSARDSANSPLHF.

This sequence joins TRBV6-5 and TRBJ1-5, with a possible D match to TRBD1 (6 bases). Trimming took off 0 bases at V and 5 bases at J, with 14 bases between the two ends. The V gene's germline CDR1 is MNHEY and CDR2 SVGAGI. This CDR3 spans 16 amino acids. This chain's CDR3 is CASSYSKTGSHQPQHF. The CDR3 nucleotides read TGTGCCAGCAGTTACTCGAAAACAGGGAGTCATCAGCCCCAGCATTTT.

The V gene is TRBV19, the J gene TRBJ2-1; 10 bases line up with TRBD1. CDR3 size: 14 residues. CDR1 is LNHDA, CDR2 SQIVND, per germline (reference sequence). Trimming at V came to 3 bases and at J to 8 bases, leaving 4 bases not matched to a gene. CDR3 in amino acids: CASSMGDRGDEQFF. CDR3 nucleotides: TGTGCCAGTAGTATGGGGGACAGGGGCGATGAGCAGTTCTTC. The variable domain in full, completed from reference TRBV19 and TRBJ2-1, reads DGGITQSPKYLFRKEGQNVTLSCEQNLNHDAMYWYRQDPGQGLRLIYYSQIVNDFQKGDIAEGYSVSREKKESFPLTVTSAQKNPTAFYLCASSMGDRGDEQFFGPGTRLTVL.

V gene TRBV5-6 combines with J gene TRBJ2-1, with 10 bases that match TRBD1. J was trimmed by 4 bases and V by 4 bases; bases with no gene match: 5. There are 15 residues in the CDR3. Germline-derived CDR1 and CDR2 are SGHDT and YYEEEE. As DNA, the CDR3 is TGTGCCAGCAGCCGCCGGGACAGGGGATACAATGAGCAGTTCTTC. Translating it yields CASSRRDRGYNEQFF.

This clone was seen once. CDR3 loop: CASMDRRGGAADTQYF. The CDR3, as DNA: TGTGCCAGCATGGATCGAAGGGGGGGGGCCGCGGATACGCAGTATTTT. The chain links TRBV7-2 to TRBJ2-3, with D perhaps TRBD2 (7 bases). Germline V gene sequence: CDR1 SGHTA, CDR2 FQGNSA. The CDR3 runs 16 residues. V dropped 7 bases and J dropped 6 bases, with 23 bases sitting between them.

The chain joins TRBV4-2 to TRBJ2-1; 9 positions agree with TRBD1. The CDR3 is 15 residues long. Per germline, CDR1 LGHNA and CDR2 YNFKEQ. V lost 3 bases and J lost 3; bases outside the gene matches: 3. The CDR3 here is CASSHRTGDYNEQFF. The CDR3 DNA is TGTGCCAGCAGCCACCGGACAGGGGACTACAATGAGCAGTTCTTC.

J is TRBJ2-7 and V is TRBV21-1; the table names TRBD2, a call not compared with the DNA. TRBV21-1 is reported as a pseudogene. The CDR3 is 12 amino acids. CDR3 nucleotides: TGTGCCCCATTAACCCGGAGCTACGAGCAGTACTTC. Protein: CAPLTRSYEQYF.

The genes are TRBV6-5 and TRBJ1-2; TRBD1 matches 8 bases. Germline CDR1 MNHEY, CDR2 SVGAGI. CDR3 length: 13 amino acids. V lost 5 bases, J lost 4 bases, and 3 bases stayed unmatched. As DNA, the CDR3 is TGTGCCAGCAGTATCGGACAGGGCTATGGCTACACCTTC. Translation: CASSIGQGYGYTF.

J is TRBJ2-7 and V is TRBV4-3; 8 positions agree with TRBD1. With V trimmed by 6 bases and J by 2 bases, 12 bases remained unmatched. Germline CDR1 and CDR2: LGHNA and YSLEER. The length of the CDR3 is 16 residues. The CDR3 loop is CASSLEVGTGAYEQYF. The CDR3 nucleotides read TGCGCCAGCAGTCTCGAGGTAGGGACAGGAGCCTACGAGCAGTACTTC.

The chain joins TRBV9 to TRBJ2-7; 13 nucleotides line up with TRBD2. The germline gives CDR1 SGDLS, CDR2 YYNGEE. The CDR3 runs 15 residues. Trimming removed 4 bases from V and 3 bases from J; junction bases left unmatched: 4. CDR3 region: CASSPGLAGVYEQYF. The CDR3 nucleotides are TGTGCCAGCAGCCCCGGACTAGCGGGGGTCTACGAGCAGTACTTC. Using reference TRBV9 and TRBJ2-7 for the parts outside the CDR3, the full variable domain is DSGVTQTPKHLITATGQRVTLRCSPRSGDLSVYWYQQSLDQGLQFLIQYYNGEERAKGNILERFSAQQFPDLHSELNLSSLELGDSALYFCASSPGLAGVYEQYFGPGTRLTVT.

The J gene is TRBJ2-2, the V gene TRBV10-3, with 12 bases identical to TRBD2. CDR3 length: 16 amino acids. Germline V gives CDR1 ENHRY, CDR2 SYGVKD. V was pared by 10 bases and J by 3 bases, with 9 bases of the junction left unmatched. CDR3 nucleotide sequence: TGTGCCACCCGGACTAGCGGGGTCGGTTACACCGGGGAGCTGTTTTTT. Residues: CATRTSGVGYTGELFF.

V usage is TRBV6-5 and J usage is TRBJ1-5, with 7 bases lining up with TRBD1. This CDR3 has 13 residues. With V trimmed by 6 bases and J by 5 bases, 4 bases remained unmatched. Germline-derived CDR1 and CDR2 are MNHEY and SVGAGI. Written as DNA, the CDR3 is TGTGCCAGCAGGATGACAGGGTATCAGCCCCAGCATTTT. This gives the protein CASRMTGYQPQHF.

This chain links TRBV19 with TRBJ1-1, with 8 bases that match TRBD1. With V trimmed by 8 bases and J by 3 bases, 11 bases remained unmatched. The CDR3 spans 15 residues. From germline, CDR1 is LNHDA and CDR2 SQIVND (reference sequence). The CDR3 DNA reads as TGTGCCAGTCAGGGGTTTCGGACAGGGCACACTGAAGCTTTCTTT. Amino acids: CASQGFRTGHTEAFF.

The V call is TRBV2, the J call TRBJ2-7; D perhaps matches TRBD1 (6 bases). In germline, CDR1 is SNHLY, CDR2 FYNNEI. The CDR3 has 13 residues. With 4 bases removed from V and 6 bases from J, the gap between germline ends came to 13 bases. CDR3 DNA sequence: TGTGCCAGCAGTGGGACAGAAGGAGGCGAGCAGTACTTC. Translated: CASSGTEGGEQYF.

The chain recombines TRBV10-1 with TRBJ1-1, with 7 bases identical to TRBD1. After removal of 5 bases from V and 4 bases from J, the junction contained 7 bases not matched to a gene. The CDR3 runs 14 residues. Germline-derived CDR1 and CDR2 are WNHNN and SYGVQD (reference sequence). CDR3 DNA sequence: TGCGCCAGCAGTTCGGACAGGACCAGCACTGAAGCTTTCTTT. Protein product: CASSSDRTSTEAFF.

V gene TRBV6-1 combines with J gene TRBJ1-2; D might be TRBD1 (6 bases). This CDR3 spans 15 amino acids. Germline CDR1 and CDR2: MNHNS and SASEGT. Trimming stripped 7 bases from V and 8 bases from J, with 23 bases between. CDR3 DNA sequence: TGTGCCAGCACGCGGTCAGGGGATTTTAGTAGGGGCTACACCTTC. This sequence encodes CASTRSGDFSRGYTF.

This CDR3 reads CASSLLGPNTEAFF. DNA of the CDR3: TGTGCCAGCAGCTTATTGGGCCCGAACACTGAAGCTTTCTTT. The rearrangement joins TRBV7-3 to TRBJ1-1, with no clear D. Trimming shortened V by 2 bases and J by 1 base, and 8 bases separated the two germline ends. Germline V gene lookup returns CDR1 SGHTA and CDR2 FQGTGA. The length of the CDR3 is 14 residues.

The rearrangement joins TRBV28 to TRBJ2-3; 7 positions agree with TRBD1. V lost 8 bases and J lost 10; bases outside the gene matches: 12. This CDR3 comprises 13 residues. Germline V gene lookup returns CDR1 MDHEN and CDR2 SYDVKM. CDR3 sequence (DNA): TGTGCCAGCGGAAGGCCTCCGGGACAGTCGCAGTATTTT. Protein sequence: CASGRPPGQSQYF.

The chain has TRBV9 and TRBJ2-3, with 7 bases matching TRBD2. The ends lost 0 bases at V and 0 bases at J; junction bases unmatched: 1. This CDR3 is 15 amino acids long. Germline CDR1 is SGDLS and CDR2 is YYNGEE. CDR3 sequence: CASSVVLASTDTQYF. As DNA, the CDR3 is TGTGCCAGCAGCGTAGTACTAGCGAGCACAGATACGCAGTATTTT.

This chain uses TRBV11-2 with TRBJ2-1; 14 nucleotides align to TRBD2. The V gene's germline CDR1 is SGHAT and CDR2 FQNNGV. The length of the CDR3 is 16 residues. V shed 4 bases, J shed 8 bases, and the junction held 7 bases outside the gene matches. The CDR3 DNA is TGTGCCAGCAGCTCGGGGACTAGCGGGGGAGTCGATGAGCAGTTCTTC. Protein: CASSSGTSGGVDEQFF.

CDR3 amino acids: CASSLEIFGVAFF. CDR3 bases: TGTGCCAGCAGCTTAGAAATCTTCGGGGTAGCTTTCTTT. The J gene is TRBJ1-1, the V gene TRBV7-2, with D unresolved. Germline CDR1 SGHTA, CDR2 FQGNSA. Trimming cost V 1 base and J 10 bases, with 13 bases left between them. The CDR3 loop spans 13 amino acids.